This T cell receptor beta chain was identified in a study of cytomegalovirus exposure and HLA in healthy donors. This CDR3 has 14 residues. Deletions cut 0 bases from V and 5 bases from J, with 12 bases between. Germline V gene data show CDR1 as SGDLS and CDR2 as YYNGEE. The PCR employed 60 Vbeta primers together with 13 Jbeta primers. Clones were sequenced by immunoSEQ multiplex PCR, and TCRdb holds only the in-frame ones, with some missing. The sample records roughly 180,000 clones, roughly 75% being singletons. The clonotype comes from a woman under 40 in good health and CMV-seronegative. The rearrangement links TRBV9 to TRBJ2-7; a weak D match, TRBD1 (5 bases). The source material was PBMCs. CDR3 nucleotide sequence: TGTGCCAGCAGCGTAGCCCTATGGGGCGACGAGCAGTACTTC. Translating it yields CASSVALWGDEQYF.